The 11 T cell receptor beta chains reported below all come from one sample, sequenced in a study of spatial heterogeneity in lung cancer. TCRdb re-called the 5' RACE reads with MiXCR, one entry per CDR3 protein. The profile shows roughly 48,000 distinct CDR3 sequences, under 6% of them singletons. The time point is: sample taken at primary tumor resection. Sequencing covered unsorted whole RNA taken from tumor, nontumor lung or frozen PBMC. This specimen was PBMCs, taken at surgery. These receptors were collected from a male donor with early-stage non-small cell lung cancer.

There are many counts of this clonotype. The chain carries TRBV7-7 and TRBJ2-3; 10 bases map to TRBD2. Trimming cost V 5 bases and J 7 bases; bases outside gene matches: 6. The CDR3 has 14 amino acids. CDR1 and CDR2 (germline): SSHAT, FNYEAQ (reference sequence). The CDR3 spells CASSPSGSRNTQYF. The CDR3 region has the DNA TGTGCCAGCAGCCCTAGCGGGAGCAGAAATACGCAGTATTTT.

This clonotype appeared many times. The chain links TRBV11-3 to TRBJ2-3, with TRBD2 as a possible D gene (6 bases). Trimming stripped 2 bases from V and 1 base from J, with 13 bases between. This CDR3 has 16 amino acids. Looked up from germline, CDR1 is SGHNT and CDR2 is YENEEA. CDR3 sequence: CASSLQGWGGTDTQYF. The CDR3 nucleotides are TGTGCCAGCAGCTTACAGGGTTGGGGGGGCACAGATACGCAGTATTTT. Full variable domain (rest looked up from reference TRBV11-3 and TRBJ2-3): EAGVVQSPRYKIIEKKQPVAFWCNPISGHNTLYWYLQNLGQGPELLIRYENEEAVDDSQLPKDRFSAERLKGVDSTLKIQPAELGDSAVYLCASSLQGWGGTDTQYFGPGTRLTVL.

This clonotype has a handful of counts. The chain uses TRBV20-1 and TRBJ2-1, with D possibly TRBD2 on 5 matching bases. The length of the CDR3 is 13 residues. V lost 6 bases and J lost 2, with 11 bases in between. Germline V gene data show CDR1 as DFQATT and CDR2 as SNEGSKA (reference sequence). CDR3: CSASPGTYNEQFF. CDR3 sequence (DNA): TGCAGTGCGTCACCGGGGACCTACAATGAGCAGTTCTTC.

There are many counts of this clonotype. The chain carries TRBV29-1 and TRBJ2-3; 13 bases are shared with TRBD2. The V gene's germline CDR1 is SQVTM and CDR2 ANQGSEA. Trimming removed 3 bases from V and 11 bases from J; junction bases left unmatched: 11. The CDR3 is 15 amino acids. This CDR3 reads CSVEGLAGSPGGQYF. CDR3 nucleotide sequence: TGCAGCGTTGAGGGACTAGCGGGATCCCCTGGTGGGCAGTATTTT.

This clonotype has ten or more counts. The chain uses TRBV7-9 and TRBJ2-4; 9 nucleotides align to TRBD1. Trimming removed 5 bases from V and 5 bases from J; junction bases left unmatched: 7. Germline loops: CDR1 SEHNR, CDR2 FQNEAQ (reference sequence). CDR3 length: 15 residues. The CDR3 is CASSVTGGMQNIQYF. The CDR3 coding sequence is TGTGCCAGCAGCGTGACAGGGGGGATGCAAAACATTCAGTACTTC. The whole variable domain, filled in from reference TRBV7-9 and TRBJ2-4, reads DTGVSQNPRHKITKRGQNVTFRCDPISEHNRLYWYRQTLGQGPEFLTYFQNEAQLEKSRLLSDRFSAERPKGSFSTLEIQRTEQGDSAMYLCASSVTGGMQNIQYFGAGTRLSVL.

This clonotype has only a few counts. With a much larger clone just one base away, this may be a read error. The chain recombines TRBV20-1 with TRBJ2-7, with D maybe TRBD2 (6 bases). Germline CDR1 reads DFQATT; CDR2 reads SNEGSKA (reference sequence). CDR3 length equals 14 residues. The V and J ends lost 3 bases and 2 bases respectively, with 14 bases between them. The CDR3 here is CSARKVAEPYEQYF. The CDR3 coding sequence is TGCAGTGCTAGGAAGGTAGCGGAGCCCTACGAGCAGTACTTC.

This clonotype was seen at least ten times. The gene calls are TRBV27 and TRBJ2-7; 7 positions agree with TRBD2. The V segment lost 6 bases and the J segment 3 bases; nucleotides outside the gene matches: 8. In germline, CDR1 is MNHEY, CDR2 SMNVEV (reference sequence). The CDR3 totals 14 residues. The CDR3 sequence: CASSNPWGGYEQYF. Written as DNA, the CDR3 is TGTGCCAGCAGCAATCCCTGGGGGGGCTACGAGCAGTACTTC.

This clonotype was detected only a few times. The V gene is TRBV6-2 or TRBV6-3, the J gene TRBJ1-1, with D tentatively TRBD1 (5 bases). This CDR3 region has 14 residues. Germline values: CDR1 MNHEY, CDR2 SVGEGT. V was shortened by 7 bases and J by 5 bases, with 17 bases between the two germline ends. This chain's CDR3 is CASTDAGLRTEAFF. CDR3 sequence (DNA): TGTGCCAGCACCGACGCAGGGCTGAGGACTGAAGCTTTCTTT.

This clonotype was seen many times. The chain combines TRBV7-2 with TRBJ2-5; a weak D match, TRBD2 (6 bases). With 4 bases removed from V and 5 bases from J, the gap between germline ends came to 14 bases. This CDR3 contains 14 residues. CDR1 and CDR2 from the germline V gene are SGHTA and FQGNSA. The chain's CDR3 is CASSSGSVRETQYF. The CDR3 DNA reads as TGTGCCAGCAGCTCCGGGAGCGTTCGCGAGACCCAGTACTTC.

This clonotype turned up a few times. This chain uses TRBV7-6 with TRBJ2-1; perhaps TRBD2 as D (5 bases). CDR3 length: 12 amino acids. The V end lost 4 bases, the J end lost 6 bases, and 7 bases lay between the germline ends. Germline V gives CDR1 SGHVS, CDR2 FNYEAQ. As DNA, the CDR3 is TGTGCCAGCAGCTCAAGCGGCAATGAGCAGTTCTTC. Residues: CASSSSGNEQFF. Together with reference TRBV7-6 and TRBJ2-1, the CDR3 gives the full variable domain: GAGVSQSPRYKVTKRGQDVALRCDPISGHVSLYWYRQALGQGPEFLTYFNYEAQQDKSGLPNDRFSAERPEGSISTLTIQRTEQRDSAMYRCASSSSGNEQFFGPGTRLTVL.

Many counts were recorded for this clonotype. This rearrangement joins TRBV5-1 to TRBJ1-1; tentative D call: TRBD1 (6 bases). The ends were cut back, 7 bases at V and 0 bases at J, with 13 bases in the middle. The CDR3 contains 14 residues. Germline CDR1 reads SGHRS; CDR2 reads YFSETQ. The CDR3 region is CASRKGGMNTEAFF. In nucleotides, the CDR3 is TGCGCCAGCCGGAAAGGGGGGATGAACACTGAAGCTTTCTTT.